These 12 T cell receptor beta chains came from one sample sequenced in a study of early T cells in non-severe SARS-CoV-2 infection. Each CDR3 protein is one row after TCRdb ran MiXCR on the 5' RACE reads. The sample consists of approximately 79,000 distinct CDR3 sequences, around 14% of them appearing once. Source material: whole blood. The receptors here all came from an adult who was a healthcare worker with PCR-confirmed SARS-CoV-2 infection or an uninfected control (not recorded which).

This clonotype was observed a handful of times. The chain couples TRBV28 to TRBJ2-5; no clear D gene. This CDR3 comprises 16 residues. Germline values: CDR1 MDHEN, CDR2 SYDVKM. V was shortened by 1 base and J by 7 bases, with 19 bases between the two germline ends. CDR3 sequence: CASSLLVGVWGRTQYF. The CDR3 bases are TGTGCCAGCAGTTTATTGGTGGGCGTTTGGGGAAGGACCCAGTACTTC.

Only a few counts were recorded for this clonotype. The DNA for the CDR3 is TGTGCCAGCAGTTACTCGACGGTATCATCTCAGCCCCAGCATTTT. This sequence encodes CASSYSTVSSQPQHF. The chain links TRBV6-2 or TRBV6-3 to TRBJ1-5; D is unclear. Germline values: CDR1 MNHEY, CDR2 SVGEGT. Between the trimmed V and J ends, which lost 0 bases and 6 bases, there was a span of 12 bases. The CDR3 length is 15 residues.

This clonotype was picked up a small number of times. The chain combines TRBV29-1 with TRBJ2-3; 8 bases match TRBD2. Germline loops: CDR1 SQVTM, CDR2 ANQGSEA. The CDR3 extends over 19 amino acids. J gave up 0 bases and V 1 base, and 15 bases lay outside the gene matches. CDR3 sequence (DNA): TGCAGCGTTGAAGGGTCGATAGCGGGGACAATTACTAGCACAGATACGCAGTATTTT. It is translated as CSVEGSIAGTITSTDTQYF.

The CDR3 loop reads CSASYRVDEQFF. The DNA of the CDR3 is TGCAGTGCCTCTTACAGGGTTGATGAGCAGTTCTTC. The chain is built from TRBV20-1 and TRBJ2-1, with D perhaps TRBD1 (6 bases). The germline CDR1 and CDR2 sequences are DFQATT and SNEGSKA (reference sequence). This CDR3 contains 12 residues. Trimming took 6 bases from V and 8 from J, leaving 14 bases between them.

This clonotype was counted between two and nine times. The gene calls are TRBV27 and TRBJ1-1, with a tentative D call TRBD1 (6 bases). V was cut by 9 bases and J by 3 bases, with 14 bases left in between. Germline CDR1 MNHEY, CDR2 SMNVEV (reference sequence). This CDR3 has 13 amino acids. CDR3 in DNA: TGTGCCAGTACAGGGACGGTGGACACTGAAGCTTTCTTT. Translating it yields CASTGTVDTEAFF.

This clonotype was seen at least ten times. The chain employs TRBV5-1 and TRBJ1-2; D is unclear. The germline gives CDR1 SGHRS, CDR2 YFSETQ. Trimming took off 2 bases at V and 8 bases at J, with 13 bases between the two ends. CDR3 length: 13 residues. The CDR3 spells CASSLAGIGGYTF. The CDR3 DNA follows: TGCGCCAGCAGCTTAGCTGGGATCGGAGGCTACACCTTC.

The chain uses TRBV19 and TRBJ2-5; possible D gene TRBD2, 5 bases. The V and J ends lost 3 bases and 1 base respectively, with 6 bases between them. Germline V CDR1 and CDR2: LNHDA, SQIVND (reference sequence). There are 13 residues in the CDR3. CDR3: CASSMSGQETQYF. The CDR3 DNA is TGTGCCAGTAGTATGAGCGGCCAAGAGACCCAGTACTTC.

In nucleotides, the CDR3 is TGTGCCAGCAGCTTTCGTCAGCATGAAGCTTTCTTT. Amino acids: CASSFRQHEAFF. This chain joins TRBV5-6 and TRBJ1-1; D is uncertain. The germline V gene encodes CDR1 SGHDT and CDR2 YYEEEE. V lost 2 bases to trimming and J lost 7 bases, with 9 bases between them. This CDR3 is 12 amino acids long.

This chain links TRBV5-1 with TRBJ1-1; no reliable D call. Germline V gives CDR1 SGHRS, CDR2 YFSETQ. The CDR3 is made up of 14 amino acids. Trimming shortened V by 3 bases and J by 1 base, and 10 bases separated the two germline ends. CDR3 DNA sequence: TGCGCCAGCAGCTCCCAAGCAGCGAACACTGAAGCTTTCTTT. It specifies CASSSQAANTEAFF.

The gene calls are TRBV29-1 and TRBJ2-7, with TRBD1 as a possible D gene (5 bases). This CDR3 is 13 amino acids long. The V and J ends lost 1 base and 3 bases respectively, with 10 bases between them. Germline values: CDR1 SQVTM, CDR2 ANQGSEA. DNA for the CDR3: TGCAGCGTTGAAGGACAGACGTACTACGAGCAGTACTTC. Translated: CSVEGQTYYEQYF.

This clonotype was counted between two and nine times. The chain combines TRBV29-1 with TRBJ1-3; 10 bases map to TRBD1. Germline assignment: CDR1 SQVTM and CDR2 ANQGSEA. The ends lost 7 bases at V and 4 bases at J; junction bases unmatched: 7. The CDR3 covers 14 residues. Written as DNA, the CDR3 is TGCAGCGCCGAGGACAGGGGGTCCGGAAACACCATATATTTT. Translation gives CSAEDRGSGNTIYF.

The table lists this clonotype with many counts. This rearrangement joins TRBV27 to TRBJ1-6, with D unclear. Germline V lookup: CDR1 MNHEY, CDR2 SMNVEV (reference sequence). CDR3 length: 18 amino acids. V was pared by 1 base and J by 0 bases, with 13 bases between. In DNA form, the CDR3 reads TGTGCCAGCAGTTTATGGGCCCCCAGAGGCTCCTATAATTCACCCCTCCACTTT. Translating it yields CASSLWAPRGSYNSPLHF.